What follows describes a single T cell receptor beta chain. The antigen remains unidentified. The data belong to a study of early stage breast cancer tumors. Across the study: About 70% of the 16 invasive tumors were ER+, PR+ and HER2-. Under 10 ER+/PR+/HER2- tumors were invasive ductal; four were invasive lobular.

Study outcomes and limitations: Blood repertoires resembled normal breast more than tumor.

The junction had 6 bases not matched to a gene; V was cut back by 0 bases and J by 8 bases. Germline CDR1 is MDHEN and CDR2 is SYDVKM. The CDR3 extends over 17 amino acids. Repertoires were generated with immunoSEQ multiplex PCR, while TCRdb's copy carries only in-frame clones and drops some. Among about 29,000 clones listed, about 83% were seen once. The TCR originated in a person aged 50 to 59 with breast cancer. Sequencing was done on a sample of blood. The gene calls are TRBV28 and TRBJ2-1; 14 nucleotides agree with TRBD2. CDR3 DNA: TGTGCCAGCAGTTTATGGACTAGCGGGGGGGCCTTGGATGAGCAGTTCTTC. Translated: CASSLWTSGGALDEQFF.